What follows are 2 T cell receptor beta chains derived from one specimen sequenced in a study of blood T cell repertoires in COVID-19. Profiled with immunoSEQ multiplex PCR; TCRdb holds only in-frame clones, not every one. The sample shows 200,000 or so clones, 70% to 90% of them seen only once. The source material was peripheral blood. The origin of the receptors is a man aged 55 to 70 with acute or convalescent COVID-19.

The genes are TRBV16 and TRBJ1-1; 11 bases align to TRBD1. This CDR3 has 16 residues. Trimming cost V 4 bases and J 4 bases; bases outside gene matches: 8. Germline V gives CDR1 KGHSY, CDR2 FQNENV. Written as DNA, the CDR3 is TGTGCCAGCAGCCCGCTGGAGGACAGGGGGCCCACTGAAGCTTTCTTT. It codes for CASSPLEDRGPTEAFF.

V gene TRBV29-1 combines with J gene TRBJ2-1; 7 bases are a match to TRBD1. The germline CDR1 and CDR2 sequences are SQVTM and ANQGSEA. V was clipped by 7 bases and J by 0 bases; unmatched bases: 6. The CDR3 is 14 residues long. The CDR3 DNA follows: TGCAGCGAACGACAGGGCCGCTCCTACAATGAGCAGTTCTTC. This translates into CSERQGRSYNEQFF.